These 22 T cell receptor beta chains were sequenced from one sample in a study of T-cell memory formation after mild COVID-19. TCRdb re-derived calls from the 5' RACE reads in MiXCR, one entry per CDR3 protein. Of 250,000 to 350,000 distinct CDR3 sequences listed, less than 20% are singletons. Sequencing was performed on PBMCs or a T cell subset sorted from them (not recorded which). These receptors all stem from a man younger than 35 who had mild COVID-19 (a few samples of this study predate the infection). Cell type and time point are not known.

This clonotype has more than one count but fewer than ten. This chain connects TRBV29-1 to TRBJ1-1, with D perhaps TRBD1 (5 bases). The CDR3 sequence is 13 residues long. V lost 0 bases, J lost 6 bases, and 11 bases lay in between. Germline V gene sequence: CDR1 SQVTM, CDR2 ANQGSEA. CDR3 amino acids: CSVEEKWGAEAFF. CDR3 sequence (DNA): TGCAGCGTTGAAGAGAAGTGGGGGGCTGAAGCTTTCTTT.

This clonotype was detected a few times. A junction boundary mismatches the germline segment, possibly from a read error. V gene TRBV7-7 combines with J gene TRBJ2-3; 7 nucleotides match TRBD2. CDR1 is SSHAT and CDR2 is FNYEAQ in the germline V gene (reference sequence). The CDR3 length is 16 residues. The DNA of the CDR3 is TGTGCTAGCAGCAAAAAAGGCGGGACCGGGAGGGATACGCAGTATTTT. Translating gives CASSKKGGTGRDTQYF.

The chain joins TRBV20-1 to TRBJ1-5; D is uncertain. Germline loops: CDR1 DFQATT, CDR2 SNEGSKA (reference sequence). CDR3 length equals 11 residues. In DNA form, the CDR3 reads TGCAGCCCCCTCGGACCCCAGATCCAGCATTTT. Encoded protein: CSPLGPQIQHF.

This clonotype was seen a few times. The rearrangement uses TRBV5-5 and TRBJ1-4; D possibly corresponds to TRBD1 (6 bases). V was cut by 3 bases and J by 8 bases, with 20 bases left in between. This CDR3 is 16 amino acids long. Germline assignment: CDR1 SGHKS and CDR2 YYEKEE (reference sequence). The CDR3 sequence is CASSWGQLYAGEKLFF. Here the CDR3 DNA reads TGTGCCAGCAGCTGGGGACAACTCTATGCGGGGGAAAAACTGTTTTTT.

This clonotype was detected only a few times. The chain carries TRBV5-1 and TRBJ2-1; 8 bases are a match to TRBD2. Germline CDR1 and CDR2: SGHRS and YFSETQ. Germline trimming cut 5 bases from V and 1 base from J; bases unmatched to any gene: 2. The CDR3 runs 14 residues. Here the CDR3 reads CASSSGTSYNEQFF. CDR3 bases: TGCGCCAGCAGTAGCGGGACATCCTACAATGAGCAGTTCTTC.

CDR3: CASSYSSRDGYTF. The CDR3 DNA reads as TGTGCCAGCAGTTACAGCTCGAGGGATGGCTACACCTTC. The V call is TRBV6-2 or TRBV6-3, the J call TRBJ1-2; D unclear. The ends were cut back, 2 bases at V and 6 bases at J, with 10 bases in the middle. The germline CDR1 and CDR2 sequences are MNHEY and SVGEGT. The CDR3 covers 13 residues.

The chain couples TRBV25-1 to TRBJ2-1; the D gene is possibly TRBD1 (6 bases). V lost 2 bases to trimming and J lost 4 bases, with 9 bases between them. Per the germline V gene, CDR1 is MGHDK and CDR2 is SYGVNS. This CDR3 has 14 amino acids. The CDR3 is CASSEKTGYNEQFF. The CDR3 nucleotides are TGTGCCAGCAGTGAAAAGACAGGATACAATGAGCAGTTCTTC. Using reference TRBV25-1 and TRBJ2-1 for the parts outside the CDR3, the full variable domain is EADIYQTPRYLVIGTGKKITLECSQTMGHDKMYWYQQDPGMELHLIHYSYGVNSTEKGDLSSESTVSRIRTEHFPLTLESARPSHTSQYLCASSEKTGYNEQFFGPGTRLTVL.

This clonotype was detected only a few times. J is TRBJ2-1 and V is TRBV7-2; 7 nucleotides agree with TRBD2. Trimming at V came to 5 bases and at J to 6 bases, leaving 4 bases not matched to a gene. From germline, CDR1 is SGHTA and CDR2 FQGNSA. The CDR3 spans 13 residues. CDR3 DNA: TGTGCCAGCAGCCGCGGGACTACCAATGAGCAGTTCTTC. Its translation is CASSRGTTNEQFF.

The chain has TRBV5-1 and TRBJ2-5, with D perhaps TRBD1 or TRBD2 (6 bases each). CDR1 is SGHRS, CDR2 YFSETQ, per germline. The length of the CDR3 is 14 residues. V dropped 5 bases and J dropped 0 bases, with 11 bases sitting between them. DNA of the CDR3: TGCGCCAGCAGGAGGGGGGCAAACCAAGAGACCCAGTACTTC. It encodes CASRRGANQETQYF.

The chain has TRBV7-2 and TRBJ2-3; D is perhaps TRBD1 (6 bases). The CDR3 sequence is 12 residues long. The V and J ends lost 6 bases and 9 bases respectively, with 13 bases between them. Germline-derived CDR1 and CDR2 are SGHTA and FQGNSA. CDR3 in DNA: TGTGCCAGCAGGGGAGTCGGACAGACGCAGTATTTT. This encodes CASRGVGQTQYF.

This clonotype has only a few counts. V gene TRBV15 combines with J gene TRBJ2-2; D not resolved. CDR3 length: 12 residues. Germline V gene lookup returns CDR1 LNHNV and CDR2 YYDKDF (reference sequence). Trimming stripped 0 bases from V and 5 bases from J, with 1 base between. CDR3 nucleotide sequence: TGTGCCACCAGCAGAGAAACCGGGGAGCTGTTTTTT. Protein sequence: CATSRETGELFF.

The chain recombines TRBV7-9 with TRBJ1-1; TRBD1 agrees at 7 bases. Per germline, CDR1 SEHNR and CDR2 FQNEAQ (reference sequence). Trimming at V came to 0 bases and at J to 0 bases, leaving 10 bases not matched to a gene. The CDR3 consists of 18 residues. The CDR3: CASSLAGDSYMMNTEAFF. Here the CDR3 DNA reads TGTGCCAGCAGCTTAGCGGGGGACAGCTACATGATGAACACTGAAGCTTTCTTT.

The sample holds a few counts of this clonotype. The rearrangement links TRBV18 to TRBJ2-1; TRBD2 matches 8 bases. In germline, CDR1 is KGHSH, CDR2 LQKENI. Losses at the gene ends were 0 bases for V and 2 bases for J; bases not matched to a gene: 12. The CDR3 length is 19 residues. CDR3 DNA sequence: TGTGCCAGCTCACCACCTGGGCGGGGGGCGTCTTCCCCCTACAATGAGCAGTTCTTC. This translates into CASSPPGRGASSPYNEQFF.

The DNA of the CDR3 is TGTGCCAGCTCACCCCTAGGGGGAACTGAAGCTTTCTTT. Translated: CASSPLGGTEAFF. This chain connects TRBV18 to TRBJ1-1; D might be TRBD1 (6 bases). This CDR3 is built from 13 residues. Trimming stripped 3 bases from V and 5 bases from J, with 10 bases between. Per germline, CDR1 KGHSH and CDR2 LQKENI. The entire variable domain, with the rest obtained from reference TRBV18 and TRBJ1-1, is as follows: NAGVMQNPRHLVRRRGQEARLRCSPMKGHSHVYWYRQLPEEGLKFMVYLQKENIIDESGMPKERFSAEFPKEGPSILRIQQVVRGDSAAYFCASSPLGGTEAFFGQGTRLTVV.

This clonotype has just a few counts. The CDR3 region is CASSQRRGETQYF. The CDR3 DNA reads as TGTGCCAGCAGCCAACGGCGGGGAGAGACCCAGTACTTC. V and J are TRBV11-2 and TRBJ2-5; the D gene is possibly TRBD2 (6 bases). CDR3 size: 13 residues. CDR1 SGHAT and CDR2 FQNNGV come from the germline V gene. With 5 bases removed from V and 4 bases from J, the gap between germline ends came to 11 bases.

This clonotype was detected only a few times. The J gene is TRBJ2-5, the V gene TRBV5-1, with D uncertain. CDR1 and CDR2 (germline): SGHRS, YFSETQ. V shed 0 bases and J shed 0 bases, with 9 bases lying between them. CDR3 size: 15 residues. The CDR3 sequence: CASSLDPVYQETQYF. The CDR3 coding sequence is TGCGCCAGCAGCTTGGACCCGGTCTACCAAGAGACCCAGTACTTC.

The chain recombines TRBV9 with TRBJ2-5; 8 bases are a match to TRBD1. V shed 2 bases and J 5 bases; nucleotides not matched to a gene: 17. The CDR3 contains 18 residues. Germline V gene lookup returns CDR1 SGDLS and CDR2 YYNGEE. The CDR3 is CASSVAAGTGGTPETQYF. CDR3 DNA sequence: TGTGCCAGCAGCGTTGCGGCAGGGACAGGCGGGACTCCGGAGACCCAGTACTTC.

The chain links TRBV7-9 to TRBJ2-3, with 8 bases aligning to TRBD1. Germline V gene lookup returns CDR1 SEHNR and CDR2 FQNEAQ (reference sequence). The CDR3 spans 16 residues. V lost 6 bases and J lost 2; bases outside the gene matches: 10. The CDR3 region is CASSKPGQALTDTQYF. The CDR3 bases are TGTGCCAGCAGTAAGCCGGGACAGGCGCTCACAGATACGCAGTATTTT.

The chain combines TRBV5-1 with TRBJ2-7; D gene unclear. The CDR3 loop spans 15 amino acids. The ends were cut back, 1 base at V and 0 bases at J, with 11 bases in the middle. Germline loops: CDR1 SGHRS, CDR2 YFSETQ. CDR3 bases: TGCGCCAGCAGCTTGAGGGCCGAGTCCTCCTACGAGCAGTACTTC. Translation: CASSLRAESSYEQYF. The full variable domain, completed using reference TRBV5-1 and TRBJ2-7, is KAGVTQTPRYLIKTRGQQVTLSCSPISGHRSVSWYQQTPGQGLQFLFEYFSETQRNKGNFPGRFSGRQFSNSRSEMNVSTLELGDSALYLCASSLRAESSYEQYFGPGTRLTVT.

This clonotype has just a few counts. CDR3 protein: CASSEREGYLNSPLHF. The CDR3 nucleotides are TGTGCCAGCAGCGAGAGGGAGGGGTATCTAAATTCACCCCTCCACTTT. The rearrangement uses TRBV5-5 and TRBJ1-6, with D perhaps TRBD1 (5 bases). V was cut by 4 bases and J by 7 bases, with 18 bases left in between. The length of the CDR3 is 16 residues. Per germline, CDR1 SGHKS and CDR2 YYEKEE (reference sequence).

This chain links TRBV12-3 or TRBV12-4 with TRBJ1-1; D unclear. The germline V and J ends were trimmed by 1 base and 11 bases, with 11 bases remaining between them. The CDR3 has 12 residues. The CDR3 loop reads CASSLEWEAAFF. CDR3 coding DNA: TGTGCCAGCAGTTTAGAATGGGAGGCGGCTTTCTTT.

The sample holds a few counts of this clonotype. The chain has TRBV6-2 or TRBV6-3 and TRBJ2-1; 12 nucleotides match TRBD2. This CDR3 is built from 15 residues. Losses at the gene ends were 8 bases for V and 7 bases for J; bases not matched to a gene: 9. Germline V gives CDR1 MNHEY, CDR2 SVGEGT. The CDR3 is CASCNGGLAGNEQFF. Here the CDR3 DNA reads TGTGCCAGCTGCAACGGCGGACTAGCGGGGAATGAGCAGTTCTTC.